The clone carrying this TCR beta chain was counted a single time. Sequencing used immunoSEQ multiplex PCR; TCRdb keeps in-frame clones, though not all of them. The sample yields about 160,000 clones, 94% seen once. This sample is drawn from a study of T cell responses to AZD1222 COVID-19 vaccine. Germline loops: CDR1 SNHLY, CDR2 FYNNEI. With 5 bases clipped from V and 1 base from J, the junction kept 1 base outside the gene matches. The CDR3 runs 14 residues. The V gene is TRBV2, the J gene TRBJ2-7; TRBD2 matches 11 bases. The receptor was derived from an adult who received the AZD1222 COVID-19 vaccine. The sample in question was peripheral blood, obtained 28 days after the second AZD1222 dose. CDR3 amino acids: CASSSSGRSYEQYF. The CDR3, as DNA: TGTGCCAGCAGTTCTAGCGGGAGGTCCTACGAGCAGTACTTC.